The clone carrying this T cell receptor (beta chain) showed up many times. The antigen is undetermined. This record belongs to a study of T-cell reconstitution after alpha-beta-depleted transplantation in children. Study conclusions and caveats: The origin of high day-60 TCRbeta diversity in some patients lay in surviving recipient T cells and thymic progenitors. Several hundred graft clones that had expanded were reportedly the source of alpha-beta T cells about two months after transplant. From newly produced T cells came most of the T-cell counts and diversity one year after transplant.

From germline, CDR1 is SGHTA and CDR2 FQGNSA. The V end lost 2 bases, the J end lost 4 bases, and 22 bases lay between the germline ends. There are 18 residues in the CDR3. Preparation of the TCRbeta library was carried out with unique molecular identifiers. From the PCR reads, TCRdb called clonotypes with MiXCR, one entry per CDR3 protein. The data show about 460,000 distinct CDR3 sequences, roughly a tenth seen once. This TCR came from a child aged 2 to 15 with inherited bone marrow failure, due to receive a stem cell transplant. Sequenced material: PBMCs, taken before TCRalphabeta/CD19-depleted stem cell transplant. J is TRBJ2-3 and V is TRBV7-2, with TRBD1 as a possible D gene (6 bases). DNA for the CDR3: TGTGCCAGCAGCTTATCAGCCACAGGGTTCCTCGGGCCAGATACGCAGTATTTT. Amino acid sequence: CASSLSATGFLGPDTQYF.